This T cell receptor beta chain came from a study of shared clonotypes between healthy human individuals. On the study more broadly: Contributing individuals were two females and a few males aged 18 to 49.

CD45RO-negative, CCR7-selected cells formed the naive CD8 fraction, which excluded terminally differentiated effector memory CD45RA+ cells. Every donor was a Caucasian adult from Nashville, Tennessee. Broader study findings: Larger estimated richness was generally seen in naive subsets than in memory subsets.

The sample holds a few counts of this clone. Its matching antigen is unknown. TCRdb's copy holds only in-frame clones and misses some; the assay was immunoSEQ multiplex PCR. This sample yields around 2.1 million clones, of which roughly 91% are seen a single time; more than 1.5% belongs to the top ten. This TCR came from a man between 18 and 35 years old in good health. Some clones in this sample may be carry-over from other donors' samples. Sequencing used naive CD8+ T cells from PBMCs.

CDR3 in DNA: TGTGCCAGTAGTCTGAGGGGAGTTGGAACTGAAGCTTTCTTT. It specifies CASSLRGVGTEAFF. The chain joins TRBV19 to TRBJ1-1; TRBD1 might be the D (5 bases). There are 14 residues in the CDR3. V shed 5 bases and J shed 5 bases, with 15 bases lying between them. Germline CDR1 and CDR2: LNHDA and SQIVND (reference sequence).